This TCR beta chain comes out of a study of shared clonotypes between healthy human individuals. The repertoire was sequenced with immunoSEQ multiplex PCR; TCRdb's copy has only in-frame clones and lacks some. This table has roughly 1 million clones, approximately 76% appearing once. CDR1 SEHNR and CDR2 FQNEAQ come from the germline V gene (reference sequence). The CDR3 is made up of 15 amino acids. With V trimmed by 5 bases and J by 10 bases, 10 bases remained unmatched. This sequence was found in a young man in good health. The specimen sequenced was memory CD4+ T cells sorted from blood. Subset given: CD45RA-negative fraction. The J gene is TRBJ1-6, the V gene TRBV7-9, with 8 bases matching TRBD1. CDR3 nucleotide sequence: TGTGCCAGCAGCCCGTGGACAGGGCAAGGCTCACCCCTCCACTTT. As protein: CASSPWTGQGSPLHF.